This TCR beta chain is from a study of cytomegalovirus exposure and HLA in healthy donors. Study outcomes and limitations: Later work associated fewer than 20,000 TCR beta sequences with HLA alleles at 0.05 false discovery rate. Later, an analysis showed that TCR beta chains associated with HLA were more clonally expanded than others that were equally common. In a later analysis, a missense DCLRE1C variant was linked to TCR beta V- and J-gene trimming.

Concerning this clone itself: Its specificity is unknown.

Primers: 60 Vbeta forward and 13 Jbeta reverse. TCRdb keeps only in-frame clones here, not all; method: immunoSEQ multiplex PCR. The sample records some 160,000 clones, about 80% being singletons. It was healthy bone marrow donors who served as donors. J gave up 10 bases and V 5 bases, and 10 bases lay outside the gene matches. CDR3 size: 13 residues. The germline V gene encodes CDR1 ENHRY and CDR2 SYGVKD. Sequenced: PBMCs. This chain connects TRBV10-3 to TRBJ1-2; 7 bases line up with TRBD1. The clonotype comes from a man between 40 and 49 years old in good health and CMV-seronegative. Here the CDR3 DNA reads TGTGCCATCAGTCGGGACAGCGAGACCGACTACACCTTC. It translates to CAISRDSETDYTF.